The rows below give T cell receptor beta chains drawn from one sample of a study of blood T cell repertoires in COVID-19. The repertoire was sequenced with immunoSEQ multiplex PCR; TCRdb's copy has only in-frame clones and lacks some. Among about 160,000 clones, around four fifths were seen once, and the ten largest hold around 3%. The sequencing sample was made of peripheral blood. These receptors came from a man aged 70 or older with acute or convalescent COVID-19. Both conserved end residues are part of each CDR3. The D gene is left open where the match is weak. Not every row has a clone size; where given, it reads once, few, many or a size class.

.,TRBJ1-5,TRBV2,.,TGTGCCAGCAGTGAATATAGAGTTAGCAATCAGCCCCAGCATTTT,CASSEYRVSNQPQHF
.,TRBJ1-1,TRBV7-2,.,TGTGCCAGCAGCTTAAAATCAGGCACTGAAGCTTTCTTT,CASSLKSGTEAFF
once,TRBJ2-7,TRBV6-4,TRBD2,TGTGCCAGCAGTGCCTCCGGGCGGGGGGGCGACGTGCAGTACTTC,CASSASGRGGDVQYF
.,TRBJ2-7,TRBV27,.,TGTGCCAGCAGTTTTAGAGGAGACTCCTACGAGCAGTACTTC,CASSFRGDSYEQYF
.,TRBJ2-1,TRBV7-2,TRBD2,TGTGCCAGCAGCCTAAGCGGGAGTCTATCAAATGAGCAGTTCTTC,CASSLSGSLSNEQFF
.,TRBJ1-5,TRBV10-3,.,TGTGCCATCAGTGGGACAGCTCTGGATCAGCCCCAGCATTTT,CAISGTALDQPQHF
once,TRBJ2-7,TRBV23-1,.,TGCGCCAGCAGAGTTCGGGAGCGTTCCTACGAGCAGTACTTC,CASRVRERSYEQYF
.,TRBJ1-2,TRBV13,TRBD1,TGTGCCAGCAGCTTAGGTTCCGGGACAGGGAGGAACTATGGCTACACCTTC,CASSLGSGTGRNYGYTF
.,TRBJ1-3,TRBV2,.,TGTGCCAGCAGTGAAGAGGGGCAGGCTGGAAACACCATATATTTT,CASSEEGQAGNTIYF
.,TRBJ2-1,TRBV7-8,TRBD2,TGTGCCAGCAGCGCCGCTAGCGGGAGCGTCTCCTACAATGAGCAGTTCTTC,CASSAASGSVSYNEQFF
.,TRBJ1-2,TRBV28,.,TGTGCCAGCAGTTCTTCCAGGGTGAACTCTGGCTACACCTTC,CASSSSRVNSGYTF
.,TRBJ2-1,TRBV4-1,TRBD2,TGCGCCAGCAGCCAAGTCCCAGGATGGGGGGGCTCCTACAATGAGCAGTTCTTC,CASSQVPGWGGSYNEQFF
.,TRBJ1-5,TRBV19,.,TGTGCCAGTAGATTGTGGGGCGAGGGCAATCAGCCCCAGCATTTT,CASRLWGEGNQPQHF
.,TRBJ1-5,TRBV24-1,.,TGTGCCACCAGTGATTCCCTGACAGCACCTTATAGCAATCAGCCCCAGCATTTT,CATSDSLTAPYSNQPQHF
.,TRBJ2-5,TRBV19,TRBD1,TGTGCCAGTAGTGGGCGTGGGACAGCTCAAGAGACCCAGTACTTC,CASSGRGTAQETQYF
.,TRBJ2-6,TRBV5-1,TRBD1,TGCGCCAGCAGCGCGCTTACAGGGGTTAGCTCTGGGGCCAACGTCCTGACTTTC,CASSALTGVSSGANVLTF
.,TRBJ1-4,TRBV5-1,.,TGCGCCAGCAGCTTGGATGGCAGAACTAATGAAAAACTGTTTTTT,CASSLDGRTNEKLFF
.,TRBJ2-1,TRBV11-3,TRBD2,TGTGCCAGCAGCTTAGCGGGAGGTTCCGTCTACAATGAGCAGTTCTTC,CASSLAGGSVYNEQFF
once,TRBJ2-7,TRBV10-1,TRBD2,TGCGCCAGCAGTGAGTCTTTAGCGGGAAAGCAGTACTTC,CASSESLAGKQYF
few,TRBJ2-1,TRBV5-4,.,TGTGCCAGCAGCTTGCGGGCTGATAGCGGTTACAATGAGCAGTTCTTC,CASSLRADSGYNEQFF
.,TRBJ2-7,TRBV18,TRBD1,TGTGCCAGCTCACCACCCCGGACAGGGGCCTACGAGCAGTACTTC,CASSPPRTGAYEQYF
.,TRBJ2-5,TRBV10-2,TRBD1,TGCGCCCGCAGGCCGCCGGGCCGGCAGGGGGCAAATACGGAGACCCAGTACTTC,CARRPPGRQGANTETQYF
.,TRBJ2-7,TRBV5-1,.,TGCGCCAGCAGCCCCTCACCCGGCAGGTCGGAAGAGCAGTACTTC,CASSPSPGRSEEQYF
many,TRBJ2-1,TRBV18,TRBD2,TGTGCCAGCTCACCCATAGCGGGGGGCCCGTTGGGTGAGCAGTTCTTC,CASSPIAGGPLGEQFF
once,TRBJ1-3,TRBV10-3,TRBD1,TGTGCCATCAGTGAAGGACAGGGGGCATTTGGAAACACCATATATTTT,CAISEGQGAFGNTIYF
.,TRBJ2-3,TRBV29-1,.,TGCAGCTTCTATAGCGGTTTAACCACAGATACGCAGTATTTT,CSFYSGLTTDTQYF
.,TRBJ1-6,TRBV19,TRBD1,TGTGCCAGTAGTGTGACAGGGAATAGTTCACCCCTCCACTTT,CASSVTGNSSPLHF
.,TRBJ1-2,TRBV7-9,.,TGTGCCAGCAGCCTCCTCGACACTTCAGGCTACACCTTC,CASSLLDTSGYTF
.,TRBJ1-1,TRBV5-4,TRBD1,TGTGCCAGCAGCAAACAAGACAGGGGTATGACTTTCTTT,CASSKQDRGMTFF
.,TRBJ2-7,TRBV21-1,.,TGTGCCAGCAGCAAAGCGGGGGGATCGGGAGCTGAGCAGTACTTC,CASSKAGGSGAEQYF
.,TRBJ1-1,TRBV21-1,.,TGTGCCAGCAGCAAAGCAGGGACAAGAAAGTGGTACACTGAAGCTTTCTTT,CASSKAGTRKWYTEAFF
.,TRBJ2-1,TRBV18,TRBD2,TGTGCCAGCTCACCACCCGAGCGGGGGACCTACAATGAGCAGTTCTTC,CASSPPERGTYNEQFF